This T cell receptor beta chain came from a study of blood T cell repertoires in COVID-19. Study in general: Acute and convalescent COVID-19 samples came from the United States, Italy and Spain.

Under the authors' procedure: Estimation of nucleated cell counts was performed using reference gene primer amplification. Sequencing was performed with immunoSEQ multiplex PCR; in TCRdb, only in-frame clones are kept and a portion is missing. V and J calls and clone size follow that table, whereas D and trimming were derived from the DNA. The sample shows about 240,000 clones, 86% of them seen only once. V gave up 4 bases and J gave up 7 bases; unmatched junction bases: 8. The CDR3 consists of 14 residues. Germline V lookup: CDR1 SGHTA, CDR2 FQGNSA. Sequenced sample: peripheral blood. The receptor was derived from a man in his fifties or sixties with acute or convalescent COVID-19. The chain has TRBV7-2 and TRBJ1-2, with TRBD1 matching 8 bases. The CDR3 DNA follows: TGTGCCAGCAGCTCCTCGGACAGGGCAAGTGGCTACACCTTC. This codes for CASSSSDRASGYTF.